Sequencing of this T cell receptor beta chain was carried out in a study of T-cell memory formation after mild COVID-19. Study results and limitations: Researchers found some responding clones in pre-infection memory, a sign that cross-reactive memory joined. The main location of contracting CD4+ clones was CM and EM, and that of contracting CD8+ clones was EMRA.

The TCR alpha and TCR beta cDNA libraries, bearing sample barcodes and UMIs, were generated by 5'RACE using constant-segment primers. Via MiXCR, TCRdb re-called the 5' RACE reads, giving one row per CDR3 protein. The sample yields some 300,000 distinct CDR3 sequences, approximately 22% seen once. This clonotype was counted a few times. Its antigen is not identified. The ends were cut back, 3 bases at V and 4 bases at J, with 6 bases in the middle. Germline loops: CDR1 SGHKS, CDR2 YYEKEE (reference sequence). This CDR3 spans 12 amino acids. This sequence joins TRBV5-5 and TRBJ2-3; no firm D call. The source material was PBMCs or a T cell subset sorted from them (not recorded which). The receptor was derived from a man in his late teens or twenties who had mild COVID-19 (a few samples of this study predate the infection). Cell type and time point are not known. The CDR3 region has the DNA TGTGCCAGCAGCTGGGTGGCAGATACGCAGTATTTT. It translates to CASSWVADTQYF.